This T cell receptor beta chain was sequenced during a study of Tregs in tolerant kidney transplant recipients. Remarks on this clone: Its antigen is not identified.

General observations from the study: Few patients were studied, so findings need validation in larger groups. Biological reproducibility was not directly addressed, but technical replication error appeared minimal.

The CDR3 contains 12 residues. Germline loops: CDR1 SGHVS, CDR2 FQNEAQ. The V end lost 0 bases, the J end lost 5 bases, and 4 bases lay between the germline ends. TCRdb keeps only in-frame clones here, not all; method: immunoSEQ multiplex PCR. This sample has some 240,000 clones; approximately 84% occur once, and the top ten carry around 0.61%. The rearrangement joins TRBV7-8 to TRBJ1-1; unclear D gene. Material for sequencing was CD4+ T cells from blood. The sequence was obtained from a human donor in good health. This CDR3 is CASSLAETEAFF. DNA of the CDR3: TGTGCCAGCAGCTTAGCGGAGACTGAAGCTTTCTTT.